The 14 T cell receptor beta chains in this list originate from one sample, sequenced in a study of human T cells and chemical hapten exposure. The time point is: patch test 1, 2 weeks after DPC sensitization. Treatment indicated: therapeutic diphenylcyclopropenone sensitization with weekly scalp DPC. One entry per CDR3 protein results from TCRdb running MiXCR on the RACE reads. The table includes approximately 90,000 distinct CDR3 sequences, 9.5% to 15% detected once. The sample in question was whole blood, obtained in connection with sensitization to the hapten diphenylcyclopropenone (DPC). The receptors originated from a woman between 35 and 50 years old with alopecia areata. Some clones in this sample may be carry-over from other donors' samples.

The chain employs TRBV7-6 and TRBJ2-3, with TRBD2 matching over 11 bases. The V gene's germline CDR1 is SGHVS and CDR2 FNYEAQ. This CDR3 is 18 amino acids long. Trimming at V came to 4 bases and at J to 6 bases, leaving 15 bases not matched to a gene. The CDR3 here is CASSSVGISGRAVDTQYF. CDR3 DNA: TGTGCCAGCAGCTCCGTGGGAATTAGCGGGAGGGCCGTCGATACGCAGTATTTT.

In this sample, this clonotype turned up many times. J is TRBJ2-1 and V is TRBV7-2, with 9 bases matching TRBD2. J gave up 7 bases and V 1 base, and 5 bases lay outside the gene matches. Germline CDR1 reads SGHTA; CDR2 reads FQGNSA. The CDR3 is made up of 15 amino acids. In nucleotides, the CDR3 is TGTGCCAGCAGCTTAGGGGGGACTAGCCGGAATGAGCAGTTCTTC. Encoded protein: CASSLGGTSRNEQFF.

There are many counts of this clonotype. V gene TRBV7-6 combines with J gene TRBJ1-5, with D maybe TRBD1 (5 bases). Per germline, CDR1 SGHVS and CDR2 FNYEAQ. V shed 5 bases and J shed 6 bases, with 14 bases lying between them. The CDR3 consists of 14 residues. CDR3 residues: CASSPGTGLQPQHF. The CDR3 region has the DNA TGTGCCAGCAGCCCTGGCACAGGCCTTCAGCCCCAGCATTTT.

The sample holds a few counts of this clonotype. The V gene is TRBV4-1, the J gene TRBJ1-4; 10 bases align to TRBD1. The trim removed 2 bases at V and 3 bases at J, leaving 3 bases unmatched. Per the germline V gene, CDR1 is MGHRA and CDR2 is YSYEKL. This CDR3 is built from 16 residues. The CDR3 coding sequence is TGCGCCAGCAGCCAAATTGGACAGGGGGCTAATGAAAAACTGTTTTTT. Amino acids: CASSQIGQGANEKLFF.

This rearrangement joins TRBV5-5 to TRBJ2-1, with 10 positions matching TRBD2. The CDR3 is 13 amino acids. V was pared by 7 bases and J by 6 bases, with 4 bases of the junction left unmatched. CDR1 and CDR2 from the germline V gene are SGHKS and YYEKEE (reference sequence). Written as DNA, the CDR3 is TGTGCCAGCGCGGGACTAGCGTTCAATGAGCAGTTCTTC. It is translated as CASAGLAFNEQFF.

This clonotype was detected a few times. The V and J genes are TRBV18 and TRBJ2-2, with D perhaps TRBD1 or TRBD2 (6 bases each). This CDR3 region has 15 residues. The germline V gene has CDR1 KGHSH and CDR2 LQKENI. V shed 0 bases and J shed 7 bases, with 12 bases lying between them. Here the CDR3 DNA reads TGTGCCAGCTCACCACCGGGGGGCGCCGACGGGGAGCTGTTTTTT. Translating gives CASSPPGGADGELFF.

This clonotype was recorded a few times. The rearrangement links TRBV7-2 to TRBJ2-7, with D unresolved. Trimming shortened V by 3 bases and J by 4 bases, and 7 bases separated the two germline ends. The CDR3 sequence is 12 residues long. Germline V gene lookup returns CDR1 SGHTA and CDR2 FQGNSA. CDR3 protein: CASSFQPYEQYF. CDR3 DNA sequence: TGTGCCAGCAGCTTCCAGCCATACGAGCAGTACTTC.

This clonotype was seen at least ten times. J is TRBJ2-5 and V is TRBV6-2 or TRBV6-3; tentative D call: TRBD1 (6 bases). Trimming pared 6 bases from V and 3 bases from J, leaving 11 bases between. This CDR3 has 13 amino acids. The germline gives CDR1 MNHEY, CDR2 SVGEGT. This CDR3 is CASRLTGEETQYF. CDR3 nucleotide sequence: TGTGCCAGCAGACTGACAGGAGAAGAGACCCAGTACTTC.

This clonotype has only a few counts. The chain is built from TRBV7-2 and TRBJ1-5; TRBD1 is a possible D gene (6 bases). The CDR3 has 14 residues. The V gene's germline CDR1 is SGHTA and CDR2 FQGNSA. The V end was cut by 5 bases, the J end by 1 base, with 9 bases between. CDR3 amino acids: CASSKGQSNQPQHF. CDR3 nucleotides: TGTGCCAGCAGCAAAGGACAGAGCAATCAGCCCCAGCATTTT.

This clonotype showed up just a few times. CDR3 bases: TGCAGCGCGGTGCGGCAGGACGGGATAAATGAAAAACTGTTTTTT. Translating gives CSAVRQDGINEKLFF. The J gene is TRBJ1-4, the V gene TRBV29-1; the D is unclear. Germline V gene lookup returns CDR1 SQVTM and CDR2 ANQGSEA. With 7 bases removed from V and 5 bases from J, the gap between germline ends came to 20 bases. The CDR3 is made up of 15 amino acids. The full variable domain, rest sourced from reference TRBV29-1 and TRBJ1-4, is SAVISQKPSRDICQRGTSLTIQCQVDSQVTMMFWYRQQPGQSLTLIATANQGSEATYESGFVIDKFPISRPNLTFSTLTVSNMSPEDSSIYLCSAVRQDGINEKLFFGSGTQLSVL.

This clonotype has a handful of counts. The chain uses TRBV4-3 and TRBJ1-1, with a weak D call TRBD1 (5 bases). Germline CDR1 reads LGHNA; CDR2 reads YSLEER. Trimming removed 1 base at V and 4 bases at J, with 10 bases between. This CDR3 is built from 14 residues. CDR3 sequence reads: CASSQATGSTEAFF. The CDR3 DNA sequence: TGCGCCAGCAGCCAAGCAACAGGATCCACTGAAGCTTTCTTT.

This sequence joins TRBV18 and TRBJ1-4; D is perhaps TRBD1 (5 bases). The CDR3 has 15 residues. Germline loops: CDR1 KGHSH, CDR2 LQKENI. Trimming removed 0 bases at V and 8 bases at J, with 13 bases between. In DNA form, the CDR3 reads TGTGCCAGCTCACCACCGGCAGGGACCGGCGAAAAACTGTTTTTT. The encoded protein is CASSPPAGTGEKLFF.

CDR3 DNA sequence: TGCAGTGCTAAAGGACTAGCGGGCGCCTACAATGAGCAGTTCTTC. It is translated as CSAKGLAGAYNEQFF. This chain joins TRBV20-1 and TRBJ2-1, with 11 bases matching TRBD2. V shed 4 bases and J 2 bases; nucleotides not matched to a gene: 4. Germline loops: CDR1 DFQATT, CDR2 SNEGSKA (reference sequence). CDR3 length: 15 amino acids.

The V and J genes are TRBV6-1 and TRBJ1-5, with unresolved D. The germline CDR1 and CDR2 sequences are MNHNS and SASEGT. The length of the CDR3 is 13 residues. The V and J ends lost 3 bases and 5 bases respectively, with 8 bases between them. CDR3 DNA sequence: TGTGCCAGCAGTGATGGCATTTATCAGCCCCAGCATTTT. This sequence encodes CASSDGIYQPQHF.